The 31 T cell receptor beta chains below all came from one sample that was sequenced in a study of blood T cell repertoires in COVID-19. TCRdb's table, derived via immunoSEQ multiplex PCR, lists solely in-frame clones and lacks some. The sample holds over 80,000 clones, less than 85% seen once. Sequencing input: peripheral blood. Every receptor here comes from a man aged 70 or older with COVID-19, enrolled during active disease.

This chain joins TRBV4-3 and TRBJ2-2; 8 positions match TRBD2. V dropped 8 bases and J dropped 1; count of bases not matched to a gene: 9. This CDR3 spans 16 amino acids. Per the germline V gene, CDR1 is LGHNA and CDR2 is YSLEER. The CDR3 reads CASATGLALNTGELFF. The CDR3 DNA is TGCGCCAGCGCTACCGGACTAGCTCTGAACACCGGGGAGCTGTTTTTT.

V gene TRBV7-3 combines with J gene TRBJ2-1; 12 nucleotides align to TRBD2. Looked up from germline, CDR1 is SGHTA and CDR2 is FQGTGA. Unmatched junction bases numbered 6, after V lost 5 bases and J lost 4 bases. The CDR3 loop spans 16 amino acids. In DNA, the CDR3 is TGTGCCAGCAGCCTCAACCTAGCGGGAGGGTACAATGAGCAGTTCTTC. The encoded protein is CASSLNLAGGYNEQFF.

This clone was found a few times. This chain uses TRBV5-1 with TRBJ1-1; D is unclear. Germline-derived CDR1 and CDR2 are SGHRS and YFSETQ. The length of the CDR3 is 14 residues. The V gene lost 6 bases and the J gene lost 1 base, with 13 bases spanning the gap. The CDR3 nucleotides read TGCGCCAGCACTACTTGGGGAGGGAACACTGAAGCTTTCTTT. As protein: CASTTWGGNTEAFF.

CDR3 in amino acids: CASSRTALNTEAFF. The CDR3 DNA sequence: TGCGCCAGCAGCAGGACAGCACTTAACACTGAAGCTTTCTTT. The chain recombines TRBV5-1 with TRBJ1-1, with D tentatively TRBD1 (6 bases). CDR1 and CDR2 from the germline V gene are SGHRS and YFSETQ. V was clipped by 4 bases and J by 2 bases, with 12 bases between them. This CDR3 is 14 amino acids long.

The CDR3 protein is CATSGTSGYGITDTQYF. The CDR3 DNA reads as TGTGCCACCTCCGGGACTAGCGGGTATGGTATCACAGATACGCAGTATTTT. J is TRBJ2-3 and V is TRBV27, with TRBD2 matching over 12 bases. CDR3 length: 17 residues. Germline assignment: CDR1 MNHEY and CDR2 SMNVEV (reference sequence). J was trimmed by 2 bases and V by 10 bases; bases with no gene match: 13.

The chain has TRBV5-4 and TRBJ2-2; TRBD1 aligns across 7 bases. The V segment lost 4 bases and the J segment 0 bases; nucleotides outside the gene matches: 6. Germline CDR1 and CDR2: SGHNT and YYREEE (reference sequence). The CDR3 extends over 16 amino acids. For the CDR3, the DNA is TGTGCCAGCAGCCCGGGACAGACATCGAACACCGGGGAGCTGTTTTTT. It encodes CASSPGQTSNTGELFF.

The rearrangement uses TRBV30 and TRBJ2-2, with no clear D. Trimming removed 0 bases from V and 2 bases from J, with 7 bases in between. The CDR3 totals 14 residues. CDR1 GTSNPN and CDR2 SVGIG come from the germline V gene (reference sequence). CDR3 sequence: CAWSVLSNTGELFF. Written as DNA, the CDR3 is TGTGCCTGGAGTGTACTTTCTAACACCGGGGAGCTGTTTTTT.

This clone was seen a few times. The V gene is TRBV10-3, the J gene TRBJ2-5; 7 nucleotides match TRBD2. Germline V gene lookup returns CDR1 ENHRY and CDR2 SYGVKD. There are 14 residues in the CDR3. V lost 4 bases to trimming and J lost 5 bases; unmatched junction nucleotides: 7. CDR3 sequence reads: CAISAAGEGETQYF. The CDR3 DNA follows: TGTGCCATCAGTGCGGCGGGGGAGGGGGAGACCCAGTACTTC.

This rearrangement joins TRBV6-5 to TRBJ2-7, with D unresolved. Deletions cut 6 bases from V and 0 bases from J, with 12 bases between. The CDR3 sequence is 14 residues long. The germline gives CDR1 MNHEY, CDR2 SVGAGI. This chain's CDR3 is CASSRHTSSYEQYF. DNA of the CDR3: TGTGCCAGCAGCCGACATACGAGCTCCTACGAGCAGTACTTC.

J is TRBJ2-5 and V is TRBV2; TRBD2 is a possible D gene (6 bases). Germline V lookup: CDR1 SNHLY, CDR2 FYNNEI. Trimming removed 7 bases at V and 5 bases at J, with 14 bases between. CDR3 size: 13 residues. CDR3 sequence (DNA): TGTGCCAGCACTGGCGGGACGTGGGAGACCCAGTACTTC. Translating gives CASTGGTWETQYF.

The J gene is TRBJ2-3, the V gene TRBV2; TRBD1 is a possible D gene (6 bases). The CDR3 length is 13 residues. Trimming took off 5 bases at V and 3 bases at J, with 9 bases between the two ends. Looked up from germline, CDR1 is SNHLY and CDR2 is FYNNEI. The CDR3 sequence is CASSNRETDTQYF. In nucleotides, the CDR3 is TGTGCCAGCAGTAACAGGGAGACAGATACGCAGTATTTT.

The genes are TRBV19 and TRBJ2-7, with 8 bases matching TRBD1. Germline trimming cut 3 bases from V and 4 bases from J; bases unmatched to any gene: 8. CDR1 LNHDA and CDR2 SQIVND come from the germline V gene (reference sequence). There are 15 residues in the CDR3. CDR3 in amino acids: CASSIFGTGRYEQYF. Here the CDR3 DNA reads TGTGCCAGTAGTATTTTTGGGACAGGAAGATACGAGCAGTACTTC.

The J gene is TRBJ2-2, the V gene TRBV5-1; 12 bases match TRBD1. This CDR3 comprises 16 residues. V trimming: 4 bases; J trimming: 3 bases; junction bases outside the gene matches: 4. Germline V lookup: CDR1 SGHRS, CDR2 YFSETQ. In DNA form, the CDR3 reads TGCGCCAGCAGCCCGGGACAGGGGGCTTACACCGGGGAGCTGTTTTTT. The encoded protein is CASSPGQGAYTGELFF.

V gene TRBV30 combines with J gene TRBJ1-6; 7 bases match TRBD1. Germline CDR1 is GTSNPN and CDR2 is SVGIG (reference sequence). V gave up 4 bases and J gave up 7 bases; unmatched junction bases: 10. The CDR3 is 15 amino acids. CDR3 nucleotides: TGTGCCTGGACCTCATCCAGGGGGTTGAATTCACCCCTCCACTTT. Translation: CAWTSSRGLNSPLHF.

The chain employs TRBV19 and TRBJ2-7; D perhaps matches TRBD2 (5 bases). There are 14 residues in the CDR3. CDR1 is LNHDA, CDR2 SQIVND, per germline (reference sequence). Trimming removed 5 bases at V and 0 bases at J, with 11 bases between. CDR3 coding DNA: TGTGCCAGTAGTCAGGCTAGCATCTCCTACGAGCAGTACTTC. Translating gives CASSQASISYEQYF.

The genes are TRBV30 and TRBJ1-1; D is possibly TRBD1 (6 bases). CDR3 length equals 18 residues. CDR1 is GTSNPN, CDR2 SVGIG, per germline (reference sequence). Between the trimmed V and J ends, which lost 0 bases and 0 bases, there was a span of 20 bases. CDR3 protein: CAWSVPYGGAVLNTEAFF. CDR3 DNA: TGTGCCTGGAGTGTACCGTACGGGGGGGCCGTTTTGAACACTGAAGCTTTCTTT. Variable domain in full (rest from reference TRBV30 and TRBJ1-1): SQTIHQWPATLVQPVGSPLSLECTVEGTSNPNLYWYRQAAGRGLQLLFYSVGIGQISSEVPQNLSASRPQDRQFILSSKKLLLSDSGFYLCAWSVPYGGAVLNTEAFFGQGTRLTVV.

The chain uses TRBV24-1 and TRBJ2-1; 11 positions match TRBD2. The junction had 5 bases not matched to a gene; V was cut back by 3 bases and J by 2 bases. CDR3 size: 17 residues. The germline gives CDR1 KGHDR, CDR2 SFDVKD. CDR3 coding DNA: TGTGCCACCAGTGATACTAGCGGGAGTCGCGCCTACAATGAGCAGTTCTTC. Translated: CATSDTSGSRAYNEQFF.

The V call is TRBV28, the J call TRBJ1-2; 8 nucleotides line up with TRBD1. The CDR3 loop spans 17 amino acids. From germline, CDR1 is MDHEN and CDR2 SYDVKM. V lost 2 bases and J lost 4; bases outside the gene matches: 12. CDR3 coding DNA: TGTGCCAGCAGTTTAAACAGGGGGTCGGGGGACGCCTATGGCTACACCTTC. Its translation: CASSLNRGSGDAYGYTF.

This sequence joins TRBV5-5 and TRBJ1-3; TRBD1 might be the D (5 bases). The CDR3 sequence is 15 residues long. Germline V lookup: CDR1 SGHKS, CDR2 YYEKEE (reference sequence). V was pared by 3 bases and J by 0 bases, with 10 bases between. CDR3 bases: TGTGCCAGCAGCTGGGCCCAGGGCTCTGGAAACACCATATATTTT. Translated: CASSWAQGSGNTIYF.

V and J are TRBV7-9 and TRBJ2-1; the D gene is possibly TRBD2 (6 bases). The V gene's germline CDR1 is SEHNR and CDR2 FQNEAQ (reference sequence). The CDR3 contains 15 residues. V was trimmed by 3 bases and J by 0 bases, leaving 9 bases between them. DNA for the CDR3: TGTGCCAGCAGCTTGGAGGGAGGCTCCTACAATGAGCAGTTCTTC. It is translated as CASSLEGGSYNEQFF.

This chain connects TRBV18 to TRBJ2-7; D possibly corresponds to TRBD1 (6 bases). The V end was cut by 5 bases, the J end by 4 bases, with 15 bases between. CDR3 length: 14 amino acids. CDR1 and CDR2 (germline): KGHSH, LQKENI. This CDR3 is CASSSGTQTYEQYF. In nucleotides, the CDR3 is TGTGCCAGCTCATCCGGGACACAAACTTACGAGCAGTACTTC.

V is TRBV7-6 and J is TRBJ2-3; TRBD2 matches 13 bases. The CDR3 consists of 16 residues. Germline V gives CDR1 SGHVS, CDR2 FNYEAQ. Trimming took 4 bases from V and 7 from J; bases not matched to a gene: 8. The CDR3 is CASSSEGTSGKNTQYF. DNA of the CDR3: TGTGCCAGCAGCTCAGAAGGGACTAGCGGGAAAAATACGCAGTATTTT.

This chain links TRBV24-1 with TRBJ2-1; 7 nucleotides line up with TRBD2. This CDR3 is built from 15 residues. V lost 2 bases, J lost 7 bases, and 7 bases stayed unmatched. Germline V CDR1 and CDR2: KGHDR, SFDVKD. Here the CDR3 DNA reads TGTGCCACCAGTGATTCGGGGAGGGCTTTTAATGAGCAGTTCTTC. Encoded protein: CATSDSGRAFNEQFF.

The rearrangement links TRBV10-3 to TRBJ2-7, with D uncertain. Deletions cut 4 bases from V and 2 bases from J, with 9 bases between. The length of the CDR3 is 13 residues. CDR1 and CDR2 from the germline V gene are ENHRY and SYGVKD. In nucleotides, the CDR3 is TGTGCCATCAGTGCAGTTTCGACCTACGAGCAGTACTTC. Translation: CAISAVSTYEQYF.

CDR3 in DNA: TGTGCCAGCAGCCCCCGGGAGGGCAATCAGCCCCAGCATTTT. Its protein product is CASSPREGNQPQHF. This chain uses TRBV9 with TRBJ1-5; D ambiguous. V dropped 4 bases and J dropped 2 bases, with 10 bases sitting between them. This CDR3 is built from 14 residues. Germline V CDR1 and CDR2: SGDLS, YYNGEE.

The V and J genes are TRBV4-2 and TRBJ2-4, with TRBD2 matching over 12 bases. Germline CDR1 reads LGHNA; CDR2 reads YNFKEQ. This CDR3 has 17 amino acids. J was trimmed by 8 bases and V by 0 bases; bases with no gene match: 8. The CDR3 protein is CASSQDRLAGVRDIQYF. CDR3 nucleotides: TGTGCCAGCAGCCAAGACAGACTAGCGGGAGTGAGGGACATTCAGTACTTC.

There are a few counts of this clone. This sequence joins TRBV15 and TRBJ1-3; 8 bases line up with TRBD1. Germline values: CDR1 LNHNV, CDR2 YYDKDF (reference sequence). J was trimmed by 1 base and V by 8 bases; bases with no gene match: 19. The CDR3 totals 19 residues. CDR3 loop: CATGPDRAATGASGNTIYF. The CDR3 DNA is TGTGCCACCGGGCCGGACAGGGCGGCTACCGGGGCGTCTGGAAACACCATATATTTT.

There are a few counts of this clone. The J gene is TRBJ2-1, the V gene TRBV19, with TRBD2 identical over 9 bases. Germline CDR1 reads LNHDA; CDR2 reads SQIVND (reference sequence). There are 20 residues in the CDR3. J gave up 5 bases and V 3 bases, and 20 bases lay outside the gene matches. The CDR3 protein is CASSIDRPSGLAGAHNEQFF. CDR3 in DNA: TGTGCCAGTAGTATTGACCGACCCTCCGGGTTAGCGGGAGCCCACAATGAGCAGTTCTTC.

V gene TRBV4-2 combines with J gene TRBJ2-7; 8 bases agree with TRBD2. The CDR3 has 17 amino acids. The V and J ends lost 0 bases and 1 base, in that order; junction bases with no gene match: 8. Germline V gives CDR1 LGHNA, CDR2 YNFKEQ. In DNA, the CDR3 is TGTGCCAGCAGCCAAGAATATGGACAGCGGGAGTCCTACGAGCAGTACTTC. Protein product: CASSQEYGQRESYEQYF.

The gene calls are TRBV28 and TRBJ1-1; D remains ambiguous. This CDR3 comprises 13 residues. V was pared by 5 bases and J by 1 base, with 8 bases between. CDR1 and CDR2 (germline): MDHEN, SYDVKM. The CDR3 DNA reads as TGTGCCAGCAGTCCTGGCTCGAACACTGAAGCTTTCTTT. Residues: CASSPGSNTEAFF.

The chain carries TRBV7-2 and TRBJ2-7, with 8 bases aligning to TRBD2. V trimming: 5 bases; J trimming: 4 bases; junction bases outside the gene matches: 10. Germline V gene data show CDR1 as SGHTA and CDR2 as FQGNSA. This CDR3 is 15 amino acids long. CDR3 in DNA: TGTGCCAGCAGCCCCAGCGGGAGTTTATCGTACGAGCAGTACTTC. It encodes CASSPSGSLSYEQYF.